This TCR beta chain was recorded in a study of cytomegalovirus exposure and HLA in healthy donors. Study-wide points: Despite most TCR sequences being rare, some public TCRs occurred in many donors.

The CDR3 totals 14 residues. V lost 0 bases, J lost 6 bases, and 10 bases lay in between. The germline V gene encodes CDR1 SGHRS and CDR2 YFSETQ. In the PCR, 60 Vbeta and 13 Jbeta primers were used. Generated by immunoSEQ multiplex PCR, the TCRdb table keeps only in-frame clones and is missing some. This sample has some 150,000 clones, with about 82% found just once. With respect to this clone: Its target is not known.

The sequenced sample was PBMCs. This sequence was found in a woman aged 30 to 39 in good health and CMV-seropositive. This sequence joins TRBV5-1 and TRBJ2-1; D unresolved. CDR3 coding DNA: TGCGCCAGCAGCTTGGGCCTTCCTAGCAATGAGCAGTTCTTC. Translation gives CASSLGLPSNEQFF. Complete variable domain (other parts from reference TRBV5-1 and TRBJ2-1): KAGVTQTPRYLIKTRGQQVTLSCSPISGHRSVSWYQQTPGQGLQFLFEYFSETQRNKGNFPGRFSGRQFSNSRSEMNVSTLELGDSALYLCASSLGLPSNEQFFGPGTRLTVL.